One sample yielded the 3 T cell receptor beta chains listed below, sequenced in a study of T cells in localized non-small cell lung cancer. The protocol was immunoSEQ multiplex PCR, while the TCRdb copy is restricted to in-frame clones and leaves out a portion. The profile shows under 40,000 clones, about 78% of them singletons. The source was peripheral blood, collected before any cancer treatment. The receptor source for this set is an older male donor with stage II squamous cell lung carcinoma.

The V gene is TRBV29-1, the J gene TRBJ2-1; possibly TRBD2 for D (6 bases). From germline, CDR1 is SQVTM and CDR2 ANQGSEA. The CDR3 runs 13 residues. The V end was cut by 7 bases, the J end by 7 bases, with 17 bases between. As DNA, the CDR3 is TGCAGCGGGACTACAGGCTGGGGGAATGAGCAGTTCTTC. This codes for CSGTTGWGNEQFF.

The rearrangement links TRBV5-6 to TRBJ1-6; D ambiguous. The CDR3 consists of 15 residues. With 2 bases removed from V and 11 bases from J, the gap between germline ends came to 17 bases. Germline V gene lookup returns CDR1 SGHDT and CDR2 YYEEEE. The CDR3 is CASSFSRRFQPPLHF. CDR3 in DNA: TGTGCCAGCAGCTTTTCCCGACGGTTCCAACCACCCCTCCACTTT.

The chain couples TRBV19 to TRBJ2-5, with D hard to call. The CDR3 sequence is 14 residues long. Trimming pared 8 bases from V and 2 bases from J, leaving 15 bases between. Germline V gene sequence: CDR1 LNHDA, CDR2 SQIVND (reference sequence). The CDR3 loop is CASSRSFLQETQYF. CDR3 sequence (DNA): TGTGCCAGTTCGAGGAGTTTTTTACAAGAGACCCAGTACTTC.